Reported below is one TCR beta chain. Its antigen remains unknown. These data come from a study of beta chain features in type 1 diabetes. General study findings and limits: The study notes PCR might favor shorter templates equally in patients and controls.

Approximately 100 mL of blood, on average, came from one heparinised draw per donor. Purity exceeded 98% in all sorted populations. CDR1 and CDR2 (germline): SQVTM, ANQGSEA. This CDR3 region has 15 residues. V lost 4 bases, J lost 4 bases, and 19 bases lay in between. Reverse transcribing all isolated RNA meant expressed TCRB transcripts were sequenced. Using immunoSEQ multiplex PCR, the repertoire was profiled, and TCRdb retains in-frame clones only, with some absent. The sample contains nearly 250,000 clones, about 71% of which appear only once. The chain has TRBV29-1 and TRBJ2-5, with a weak D call TRBD2 (7 bases). The source material was naive CD4+ T cells from blood. The source of this sequence is a man under 40 in good health. The CDR3 spells CSVAGLAEGGETQYF. CDR3 nucleotides: TGCAGCGTTGCAGGGCTAGCGGAGGGGGGAGAGACCCAGTACTTC.